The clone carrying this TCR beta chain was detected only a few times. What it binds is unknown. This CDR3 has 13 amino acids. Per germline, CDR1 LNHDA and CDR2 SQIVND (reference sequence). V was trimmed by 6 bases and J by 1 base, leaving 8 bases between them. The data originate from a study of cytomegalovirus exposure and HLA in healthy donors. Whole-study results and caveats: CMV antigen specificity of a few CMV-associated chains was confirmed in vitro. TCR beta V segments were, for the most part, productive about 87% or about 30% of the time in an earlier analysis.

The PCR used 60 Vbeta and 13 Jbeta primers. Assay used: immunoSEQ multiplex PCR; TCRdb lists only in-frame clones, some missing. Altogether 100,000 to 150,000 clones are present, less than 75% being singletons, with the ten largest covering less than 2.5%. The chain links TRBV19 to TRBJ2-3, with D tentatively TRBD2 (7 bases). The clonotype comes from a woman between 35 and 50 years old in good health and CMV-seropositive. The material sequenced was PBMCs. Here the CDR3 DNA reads TGTGCCAGTAGAGGGGGGGGCACAGATACGCAGTATTTT. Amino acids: CASRGGGTDTQYF.